This record concerns one TCR beta chain sequence. The data stem from a study of blood T cell repertoires in COVID-19. The germline V and J ends were trimmed by 3 bases and 1 base, with 10 bases remaining between them. Germline V gene lookup returns CDR1 SGHRS and CDR2 YFSETQ. This CDR3 comprises 14 residues. As handled by the study authors: Reference gene primers were amplified, and this amplification served to estimate nucleated cell counts. Method: immunoSEQ multiplex PCR; TCRdb's copy keeps in-frame clones and lacks some. The V and J calls and clone size are taken from that table; D and trimming were inferred from the DNA. The sample carries more than 200,000 clones, approximately 80% recorded once.

The sequence was collected from a woman of 80 years or more with active or convalescent COVID-19. The sequenced sample consisted of peripheral blood. The gene calls are TRBV5-1 and TRBJ2-5; TRBD1 might be the D (5 bases). The CDR3 nucleotides are TGCGCCAGCAGCTGGCAGGGTCCCCAAGAGACCCAGTACTTC. Protein sequence: CASSWQGPQETQYF.